These 14 T cell receptor beta chains originate from one sample sequenced in a study of regulatory T cells in long-lasting Graves disease. Sequencing libraries for TCR beta were prepared with iRepertoire HTBI primers and Arm-PCR of CDR3 regions. TCRdb called the multiplex PCR reads again in MiXCR, with one record for every CDR3 protein. The repertoire has more than 300,000 distinct CDR3 sequences, about 23% of them found once; the top ten carry less than 30%. Time point specified: persistent/refractory GD, antithyroid drugs over 5 years with positive TRAb. From PBMCs, RNA was extracted and then used to make the TCR library. Material: peripheral blood mononuclear cells (PBMCs), obtained when the disease was refractory, from a patient treated with antithyroid drugs. The origin of the receptors is a woman between 40 and 50 years old with Graves disease.

The chain carries TRBV18 and TRBJ2-5; D not certain. From germline, CDR1 is KGHSH and CDR2 LQKENI. With 6 bases removed from V and 2 bases from J, the gap between germline ends came to 16 bases. This CDR3 region has 15 residues. The CDR3 loop is CASSPESGKQETQYF. For the CDR3, the DNA is TGTGCCAGCTCTCCGGAGAGTGGGAAGCAAGAGACCCAGTACTTC.

This chain uses TRBV28 with TRBJ2-2; 10 nucleotides match TRBD2. The V segment lost 4 bases and the J segment 4 bases; nucleotides outside the gene matches: 18. In germline, CDR1 is MDHEN, CDR2 SYDVKM. The CDR3 extends over 20 amino acids. The CDR3: CASSYPYLKTSGFFTGELFF. CDR3 DNA: TGTGCCAGCAGTTATCCATACCTTAAGACTAGCGGGTTTTTCACCGGGGAGCTGTTTTTT.

The chain joins TRBV20-1 to TRBJ2-2; 9 nucleotides match TRBD2. Germline V lookup: CDR1 DFQATT, CDR2 SNEGSKA (reference sequence). This CDR3 is 16 amino acids long. V shed 1 base and J 4 bases; nucleotides not matched to a gene: 7. CDR3 in amino acids: CSARGGGRAFTGELFF. CDR3 DNA sequence: TGCAGTGCTAGAGGGGGCGGGAGGGCCTTCACCGGGGAGCTGTTTTTT.

This clonotype was observed a handful of times. This chain uses TRBV6-1 with TRBJ1-1; TRBD1 aligns across 10 bases. With 6 bases clipped from V and 4 bases from J, the junction kept 2 bases outside the gene matches. Germline V gene sequence: CDR1 MNHNS, CDR2 SASEGT. The CDR3 is 13 amino acids. The CDR3 sequence is CASRGTGATEAFF. CDR3 DNA: TGTGCCAGCAGAGGGACAGGGGCCACTGAAGCTTTCTTT.

As concerns this clonotype: This may be a read error: a much more frequent sequence differs by one nucleotide. The chain couples TRBV12-3 or TRBV12-4 to TRBJ2-5, with D tentatively TRBD1 (6 bases). The length of the CDR3 is 15 residues. CDR3 in DNA: TGTGCCTGCAGTAGGACAGCCTCCAACCAAGAGACCCAGTACTTC. This translates into CACSRTASNQETQYF.

CDR3 sequence: CASSSDRDVGRGAEAFF. The CDR3 coding sequence is TGTGCCAGCAGCTCCGACAGGGACGTGGGTAGGGGGGCTGAAGCTTTCTTT. This chain uses TRBV11-2 with TRBJ1-1; 7 bases map to TRBD1. Trimming at V came to 4 bases and at J to 6 bases, leaving 17 bases not matched to a gene. CDR3 size: 17 residues. Germline V CDR1 and CDR2: SGHAT, FQNNGV.

This clonotype appeared many times. The chain links TRBV11-2 to TRBJ2-5; D might be TRBD2 (5 bases). Germline V gene data show CDR1 as SGHAT and CDR2 as FQNNGV. The length of the CDR3 is 14 residues. The V end was cut by 3 bases, the J end by 3 bases, with 11 bases between. The CDR3 loop is CASSFRLTEETQYF. For the CDR3, the DNA is TGTGCCAGCAGCTTCAGACTAACAGAAGAGACCCAGTACTTC.

This clonotype has only a few counts. It may be a read error: a sequence one base away is much more abundant. The gene calls are TRBV7-2 and TRBJ2-7; D unclear. Germline CDR1 is SGHTA and CDR2 is FQGNSA. The CDR3 contains 15 residues. In DNA form, the CDR3 reads TGTGTCAGCAGCTTAGAGGCAGAGATTCATTACGAGCAGTACTTC. It yields the protein CVSSLEAEIHYEQYF.

This clonotype was counted many times. The J gene is TRBJ2-7, the V gene TRBV5-1; perhaps TRBD1 as D (6 bases). The CDR3 runs to 15 residues. Trimming took 4 bases from V and 0 from J, leaving 14 bases between them. CDR1 SGHRS and CDR2 YFSETQ come from the germline V gene. This CDR3 is CASSAGAGNSYEQYF. The CDR3 coding sequence is TGCGCCAGCAGCGCAGGGGCAGGGAACTCCTACGAGCAGTACTTC. The variable domain in full, with the rest retrieved from reference TRBV5-1 and TRBJ2-7, is KAGVTQTPRYLIKTRGQQVTLSCSPISGHRSVSWYQQTPGQGLQFLFEYFSETQRNKGNFPGRFSGRQFSNSRSEMNVSTLELGDSALYLCASSAGAGNSYEQYFGPGTRLTVT.

This clonotype was seen only a few times. This sequence joins TRBV10-3 and TRBJ1-2; possible D gene TRBD1, 5 bases. Trimming shortened V by 6 bases and J by 3 bases, and 17 bases separated the two germline ends. CDR1 is ENHRY, CDR2 SYGVKD, per germline. This CDR3 contains 15 residues. DNA for the CDR3: TGTGCCATCAGCTCCGGGACGCCAACTTACTATGGCTACACCTTC. Translated, it gives CAISSGTPTYYGYTF.

This clonotype was found a few times. The CDR3 coding sequence is TGTGCCAGTAGTCCCTCGGGACTAGCGAATTACGAGCAGTACTTC. This encodes CASSPSGLANYEQYF. J is TRBJ2-7 and V is TRBV19; 10 bases are shared with TRBD2. There are 15 residues in the CDR3. V was pared by 5 bases and J by 4 bases, with 8 bases of the junction left unmatched. The germline CDR1 and CDR2 sequences are LNHDA and SQIVND (reference sequence).

This clonotype was picked up a small number of times. The junction shows a germline mismatch at one end, possibly a read error. The V gene is TRBV7-7, the J gene TRBJ1-2; D is possibly TRBD1 (6 bases). The length of the CDR3 is 14 residues. The germline gives CDR1 SSHAT, CDR2 FNYEAQ (reference sequence). The CDR3 here is CASSRRDTTYGYTF. The CDR3 coding sequence is TGTGCTAGCAGCAGGAGGGACACGACGTATGGCTACACCTTC.

In its sample, this clonotype was seen many times. The chain combines TRBV6-1 with TRBJ2-2, with 12 bases identical to TRBD1. The trim removed 4 bases at V and 3 bases at J, leaving 12 bases unmatched. The length of the CDR3 is 19 residues. The germline V gene has CDR1 MNHNS and CDR2 SASEGT. CDR3 sequence reads: CASSGNYRDRGRDTGELFF. DNA for the CDR3: TGTGCCAGCAGTGGCAACTACCGGGACAGGGGGCGCGACACCGGGGAGCTGTTTTTT.

The rearrangement uses TRBV13 and TRBJ2-1; 8 bases align to TRBD2. The CDR3 extends over 16 amino acids. Per germline, CDR1 PRHDT and CDR2 FYEKMQ (reference sequence). The junction had 9 bases not matched to a gene; V was cut back by 5 bases and J by 3 bases. The CDR3, as DNA: TGTGCCAGCAGCCAAGGGGCTAGCGGGTTCTACAATGAGCAGTTCTTC. Its protein product is CASSQGASGFYNEQFF.